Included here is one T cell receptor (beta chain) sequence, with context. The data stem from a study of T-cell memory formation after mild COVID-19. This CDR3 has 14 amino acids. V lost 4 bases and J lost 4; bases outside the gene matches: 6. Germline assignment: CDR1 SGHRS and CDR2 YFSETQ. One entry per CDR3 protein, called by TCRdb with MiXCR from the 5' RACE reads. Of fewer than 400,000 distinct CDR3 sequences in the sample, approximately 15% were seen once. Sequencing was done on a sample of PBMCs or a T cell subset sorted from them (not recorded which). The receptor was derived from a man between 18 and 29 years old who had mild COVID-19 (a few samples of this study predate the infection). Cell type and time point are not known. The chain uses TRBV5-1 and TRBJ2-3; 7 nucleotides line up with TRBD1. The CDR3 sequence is CASSPGQVADTQYF. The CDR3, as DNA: TGCGCCAGCAGCCCAGGACAGGTGGCAGATACGCAGTATTTT.